This T cell receptor beta chain originates from a study of shared clonotypes between healthy human individuals. Study-wide context: The study enrolled a couple of women and a few men aged 18 to 49. Overall study findings and caveats: Few donors limited the genetic and exposure-history diversity represented. Larger richness was generally estimated for naive than memory subsets.

Assay: immunoSEQ multiplex PCR; the TCRdb copy retains only in-frame clones and omits some. The data contain roughly 1,500,000 clones, approximately 98% of them singletons. Only Caucasian adults living in Nashville, Tennessee served as donors. The CDR3 has 16 amino acids. V lost 5 bases to trimming and J lost 4 bases; unmatched junction nucleotides: 12. Per germline, CDR1 SGHTA and CDR2 FQGNSA. Concerning this clone: The antigen remains unidentified.

The sample was naive CD4+ T cells sorted from blood. Specified subset: CD45RA+ positively selected. The sequence was obtained from a man aged 30 to 45 in good health. The V call is TRBV7-2, the J call TRBJ2-7; 9 bases are shared with TRBD2. The CDR3 DNA sequence: TGTGCCAGCAGCCCGCGAGGGGCTAGCGGGAATTACGAGCAGTACTTC. It is translated as CASSPRGASGNYEQYF.